Reported below is one T cell receptor beta chain. In germline, CDR1 is MNHNS, CDR2 SASEGT. The CDR3 runs 16 residues. Unmatched junction bases numbered 10, after V lost 4 bases and J lost 7 bases. The sample belongs to a study of blood T cell repertoires in COVID-19. About the research overall: Spain, Italy and the United States supplied samples that represented acute and convalescent COVID-19. Sample material is recorded as cDNA or gDNA derived from T cells, B-cell-depleted T cells, or PBMCs.

How the authors handled the data: Reference gene primers were amplified, and this amplification served to estimate nucleated cell counts. Some clones are missing from TCRdb's copy, which holds only in-frame ones; the method was immunoSEQ multiplex PCR. V and J calls and clone size are copied from that table; D and trimming were computed from the DNA. The profile shows approximately 180,000 clones, 87% of them singletons. This chain connects TRBV6-1 to TRBJ1-6; 7 nucleotides agree with TRBD1. Sequencing was performed on peripheral blood. This TCR was sampled from a woman between 45 and 65 years old with acute or convalescent COVID-19. The DNA of the CDR3 is TGTGCCAGCAGTGTGTCCCCCCAGGGGGGCAATTCACCCCTCCACTTT. It encodes CASSVSPQGGNSPLHF.